Each of the 9 T cell receptor beta chains below was sequenced from the same sample in a study of CD8 T cells in Susac syndrome. RNA in amounts of roughly 0.5 to 1 ug was reverse transcribed with random hexamers. TCRdb re-derived calls from the immunoSEQ multiplex PCR reads in MiXCR, one entry per CDR3 protein. The repertoire has hundreds of thousands of distinct CDR3 sequences, 90% to 95% of them found once; the top ten carry approximately 0.07%. The sample consisted of CD4+ T cells from PBMCs. These receptors all come from a human donor with multiple sclerosis.

V and J are TRBV7-2 and TRBJ2-5; D may be TRBD1 (5 bases). In germline, CDR1 is SGHTA, CDR2 FQGNSA. This CDR3 contains 15 residues. Trimming left V 3 bases short and J 3 bases short, with 14 bases between. This CDR3 is CASSLFPDKEETQYF. DNA of the CDR3: TGTGCCAGCAGCTTGTTCCCGGACAAAGAAGAGACCCAGTACTTC.

The genes are TRBV12-3 or TRBV12-4 and TRBJ1-1, with D perhaps matching TRBD1 (6 bases). The ends were cut back, 5 bases at V and 5 bases at J, with 15 bases in the middle. CDR3 length: 14 residues. The CDR3 bases are TGTGCCAGCAGTACCCTGGGGGCAAGAACTGAAGCTTTCTTT. Its protein product is CASSTLGARTEAFF.

This chain links TRBV6-1 with TRBJ2-5, with unresolved D. Germline CDR1 MNHNS, CDR2 SASEGT. The CDR3 is made up of 14 amino acids. Trimming cost V 3 bases and J 4 bases, with 12 bases left between them. This CDR3 is CASSESVGLETQYF. As DNA, the CDR3 is TGTGCCAGCAGTGAGAGTGTGGGCTTAGAGACCCAGTACTTC.

This clonotype was seen once. The chain joins TRBV20-1 to TRBJ2-2, with 8 bases matching TRBD2. CDR1 is DFQATT, CDR2 SNEGSKA, per germline (reference sequence). This CDR3 has 12 amino acids. The J segment lost 7 bases and the V segment lost 3 bases, leaving 1 base of the junction unmatched. The CDR3 bases are TGCAGTGCTAGCACTAGCGGCGGGGAGCTGTTTTTT. This translates into CSASTSGGELFF.

This clonotype was seen only once. The rearrangement uses TRBV18 and TRBJ1-2, with no clear D. CDR3 length: 14 amino acids. Germline V gives CDR1 KGHSH, CDR2 LQKENI. The ends were cut back, 4 bases at V and 1 base at J, with 10 bases in the middle. The CDR3 nucleotides are TGTGCCAGCTCACTCGGACTGAATAACTATGGCTACACCTTC. This sequence encodes CASSLGLNNYGYTF.

This chain joins TRBV30 and TRBJ1-4; D is uncertain. The germline V gene encodes CDR1 GTSNPN and CDR2 SVGIG (reference sequence). CDR3 length: 15 amino acids. V lost 5 bases, J lost 6 bases, and 19 bases lay in between. CDR3 nucleotide sequence: TGTGCCTGGTACCCCCGGCTCAGCGTTGATGAAAAACTGTTTTTT. It yields the protein CAWYPRLSVDEKLFF.

The V gene is TRBV27, the J gene TRBJ2-2; 7 positions agree with TRBD1. CDR1 is MNHEY, CDR2 SMNVEV, per germline (reference sequence). The CDR3 covers 16 residues. Trimming cost V 1 base and J 5 bases; bases outside gene matches: 7. CDR3 region: CASSLWQGRGTGELFF. Written as DNA, the CDR3 is TGTGCCAGCAGTTTATGGCAGGGCAGGGGGACCGGGGAGCTGTTTTTT.

This chain uses TRBV24-1 with TRBJ1-2; possibly TRBD1 for D (5 bases). The V end lost 3 bases, the J end lost 6 bases, and 13 bases lay between the germline ends. The CDR3 is 14 amino acids. Germline CDR1 is KGHDR and CDR2 is SFDVKD. The CDR3 spells CATSDTSWGDGYTF. Here the CDR3 DNA reads TGTGCCACCAGTGATACCTCTTGGGGGGATGGCTACACCTTC.

The chain couples TRBV4-1 to TRBJ2-2; perhaps TRBD1 as D (6 bases). Germline V gene data show CDR1 as MGHRA and CDR2 as YSYEKL. The V gene lost 1 base and the J gene lost 2 bases, with 11 bases spanning the gap. CDR3 size: 16 residues. This chain's CDR3 is CASSQGGTTNTGELFF. The CDR3, as DNA: TGCGCCAGCAGCCAAGGGGGGACAACTAACACCGGGGAGCTGTTTTTT.